One sample yielded the 30 T cell receptor beta chains listed below, sequenced in a study of shared clonotypes between healthy human individuals. Sequencing was performed with immunoSEQ multiplex PCR; in TCRdb, only in-frame clones are kept and a portion is missing. This sample carries some 2,100,000 clones, about 94% of them seen once, and the ten largest clones take around 0.13%. The sample comprised naive CD4+ T cells sorted from blood. Described subset: CD45RA+ positively selected. The receptors shown here come from a man aged 18 to 29 in good health.

This clone was observed a single time. V usage is TRBV18 and J usage is TRBJ2-7, with D possibly called TRBD1 or TRBD2 (5 bases each). This CDR3 is built from 15 residues. Per germline, CDR1 KGHSH and CDR2 LQKENI. Trimming left V 4 bases short and J 3 bases short, with 16 bases between. CDR3 DNA sequence: TGTGCCAGCTCACGCTCTGGGGGTGCATACTACGAGCAGTACTTC. Its protein is CASSRSGGAYYEQYF.

This clone was counted a single time. V is TRBV5-1 and J is TRBJ1-1; 7 positions agree with TRBD1. V lost 4 bases to trimming and J lost 7 bases; unmatched junction nucleotides: 10. Germline-derived CDR1 and CDR2 are SGHRS and YFSETQ. This CDR3 is 14 amino acids long. CDR3: CASSPTNRGHEAFF. Written as DNA, the CDR3 is TGCGCCAGCAGCCCAACGAACAGGGGTCATGAAGCTTTCTTT.

The V and J genes are TRBV28 and TRBJ2-3; D is unresolved. The germline gives CDR1 MDHEN, CDR2 SYDVKM. Trimming removed 5 bases at V and 8 bases at J, with 11 bases between. The length of the CDR3 is 12 residues. CDR3 in amino acids: CASSGRVGTQYF. CDR3 nucleotide sequence: TGTGCCAGCAGTGGCCGGGTTGGTACGCAGTATTTT.

The chain uses TRBV5-1 and TRBJ2-3; D is ambiguous. The germline gives CDR1 SGHRS, CDR2 YFSETQ. The V end lost 0 bases, the J end lost 6 bases, and 14 bases lay between the germline ends. This CDR3 has 15 amino acids. CDR3 protein: CASSLERRWIDTQYF. The CDR3 DNA reads as TGCGCCAGCAGCTTGGAACGCAGGTGGATTGATACGCAGTATTTT.

The chain joins TRBV10-3 to TRBJ2-1; D unresolved. CDR1 and CDR2 from the germline V gene are ENHRY and SYGVKD. The CDR3 spans 14 residues. The ends were cut back, 2 bases at V and 5 bases at J, with 10 bases in the middle. CDR3 loop: CAISEEADNNEQFF. In nucleotides, the CDR3 is TGTGCCATCAGTGAGGAGGCAGACAACAATGAGCAGTTCTTC.

This rearrangement joins TRBV7-3 to TRBJ1-1; 9 positions match TRBD1. This CDR3 region has 17 residues. Germline CDR1 reads SGHTA; CDR2 reads FQGTGA. The V segment lost 5 bases and the J segment 3 bases; nucleotides outside the gene matches: 13. The CDR3 region is CASSRDSTGGLDTEAFF. Written as DNA, the CDR3 is TGTGCCAGCAGCCGAGACTCAACAGGGGGCCTGGACACTGAAGCTTTCTTT. The full variable domain, completed using reference TRBV7-3 and TRBJ1-1, is GAGVSQTPSNKVTEKGKYVELRCDPISGHTALYWYRQSLGQGPEFLIYFQGTGAADDSGLPNDRFFAVRPEGSVSTLKIQRTERGDSAVYLCASSRDSTGGLDTEAFFGQGTRLTVV.

The chain couples TRBV11-2 to TRBJ1-6; the D is unclear. The V and J ends lost 5 bases and 2 bases respectively, with 10 bases between them. The germline V gene encodes CDR1 SGHAT and CDR2 FQNNGV. The CDR3 is 15 amino acids. Written as DNA, the CDR3 is TGTGCCAGCAGCCAGGACGGGGCCTATAATTCACCCCTCCACTTT. Translation gives CASSQDGAYNSPLHF. The whole variable domain, remainder taken from reference TRBV11-2 and TRBJ1-6, is EAGVAQSPRYKIIEKRQSVAFWCNPISGHATLYWYQQILGQGPKLLIQFQNNGVVDDSQLPKDRFSAERLKGVDSTLKIQPAKLEDSAVYLCASSQDGAYNSPLHFGNGTRLTVT.

The chain recombines TRBV5-1 with TRBJ2-6, with unresolved D. CDR1 and CDR2 from the germline V gene are SGHRS and YFSETQ. Trimming shortened V by 6 bases and J by 2 bases, and 15 bases separated the two germline ends. The CDR3 extends over 16 amino acids. In nucleotides, the CDR3 is TGCGCCAGCACCAGCTTGGGATGGACTGGGGCCAACGTCCTGACTTTC. It yields the protein CASTSLGWTGANVLTF.

V and J are TRBV7-2 and TRBJ2-1; D gene ambiguous. Germline CDR1 is SGHTA and CDR2 is FQGNSA. V shed 5 bases and J shed 5 bases, with 13 bases lying between them. This CDR3 comprises 14 residues. CDR3 sequence: CASSLRPPNNEQFF. CDR3 in DNA: TGTGCCAGCAGCCTAAGGCCCCCCAACAATGAGCAGTTCTTC.

This clone showed up just once. The rearrangement joins TRBV6-6 to TRBJ1-1; D perhaps matches TRBD1 (5 bases). Germline CDR1 MNHNY, CDR2 SVGAGI (reference sequence). V was cut by 3 bases and J by 11 bases, with 19 bases left in between. There are 14 residues in the CDR3. The CDR3 coding sequence is TGTGCCAGCAGTTATGAGGGGTCCAGAAGTGATGCTTTCTTT. This translates into CASSYEGSRSDAFF.

The J gene is TRBJ2-3, the V gene TRBV7-6; D might be TRBD1 (6 bases). With 3 bases removed from V and 1 base from J, the gap between germline ends came to 11 bases. Germline values: CDR1 SGHVS, CDR2 FNYEAQ. The CDR3 has 15 amino acids. CDR3: CASSFRDKGTDTQYF. The CDR3 DNA follows: TGTGCCAGCAGCTTTCGGGACAAAGGCACAGATACGCAGTATTTT.

With respect to this clone: Other DNA variants within this sample encode the same CDR3. V and J are TRBV5-4 and TRBJ2-7; maybe TRBD1 (5 bases). From germline, CDR1 is SGHNT and CDR2 YYREEE (reference sequence). Trimming removed 2 bases at V and 2 bases at J, with 8 bases between. The CDR3 is 13 amino acids. DNA for the CDR3: TGTGCCAGCAGCTTCCCAGGGACCTACGAGCAGTACTTC. This sequence encodes CASSFPGTYEQYF.

The V gene is TRBV2, the J gene TRBJ1-2; perhaps TRBD1 as D (6 bases). V was cut by 7 bases and J by 4 bases, with 16 bases left in between. This CDR3 comprises 14 residues. Germline loops: CDR1 SNHLY, CDR2 FYNNEI. CDR3 in DNA: TGTGCCAGCACTGGGGACATGTTCCTCTATGGCTACACCTTC. It specifies CASTGDMFLYGYTF.

As to this clone: Other DNA variants within this sample encode the same CDR3. The chain joins TRBV5-1 to TRBJ1-2; 7 nucleotides match TRBD1. The CDR3 contains 13 residues. V was pared by 4 bases and J by 4 bases, with 4 bases of the junction left unmatched. Germline values: CDR1 SGHRS, CDR2 YFSETQ. The DNA of the CDR3 is TGCGCCAGCAGCCCCGGGACAGCCTATGGCTACACCTTC. This translates into CASSPGTAYGYTF.

The rearrangement joins TRBV5-1 to TRBJ1-1; D possibly corresponds to TRBD1 (6 bases). Germline CDR1 and CDR2: SGHRS and YFSETQ. This CDR3 region has 12 residues. V gave up 4 bases and J gave up 7 bases, with 11 bases separating them. The CDR3, as DNA: TGCGCCAGCAGCACGTCAGGGGTTGAAGCTTTCTTT. This gives the protein CASSTSGVEAFF.

The rearrangement uses TRBV27 and TRBJ1-3; weak D call: TRBD1 (6 bases). This CDR3 is built from 17 residues. V lost 2 bases and J 0 bases, leaving 14 bases between the germline ends. Germline CDR1 is MNHEY and CDR2 is SMNVEV (reference sequence). The CDR3 spells CASSLQGPVNSGNTIYF. In nucleotides, the CDR3 is TGTGCCAGCAGTTTACAGGGGCCCGTAAACTCTGGAAACACCATATATTTT.

This clone was detected once. V is TRBV29-1 and J is TRBJ2-3; D gene unclear. The germline gives CDR1 SQVTM, CDR2 ANQGSEA. The CDR3 consists of 15 residues. Trimming took off 4 bases at V and 3 bases at J, with 17 bases between the two ends. The CDR3 bases are TGCAGCGTTGTTCTGCCCCCCGCAAGGACAGATACGCAGTATTTT. Translation gives CSVVLPPARTDTQYF.

The V and J genes are TRBV9 and TRBJ1-1, with D unresolved. There are 15 residues in the CDR3. Germline loops: CDR1 SGDLS, CDR2 YYNGEE. Between the trimmed V and J ends, which lost 4 bases and 1 base, there was a span of 14 bases. CDR3 region: CASSPRLTTNTEAFF. CDR3 nucleotides: TGTGCCAGCAGCCCTCGTCTGACGACGAACACTGAAGCTTTCTTT.

The chain recombines TRBV7-9 with TRBJ1-4; D remains unclear. Germline lookup yields CDR1 SEHNR and CDR2 FQNEAQ (reference sequence). Deletions cut 4 bases from V and 8 bases from J, with 14 bases between. The CDR3 loop spans 14 amino acids. The DNA for the CDR3 is TGTGCCAGCAGCTCTCCGTATACGGGAGAAAAACTGTTTTTT. Protein product: CASSSPYTGEKLFF.

The genes are TRBV10-3 and TRBJ2-3; D is tentatively TRBD1 or TRBD2 (5 bases each). V lost 4 bases and J lost 0, with 8 bases in between. This CDR3 contains 14 residues. Germline V gives CDR1 ENHRY, CDR2 SYGVKD. The CDR3 DNA is TGTGCCATCAGTGGGGACGTTAGCACAGATACGCAGTATTTT. This translates into CAISGDVSTDTQYF.

The rearrangement links TRBV10-3 to TRBJ1-5; D is undetermined. CDR1 and CDR2 from the germline V gene are ENHRY and SYGVKD. Trimming cost V 0 bases and J 2 bases, with 8 bases left between them. The CDR3 has 15 residues. CDR3 nucleotides: TGTGCCATCAGTGAGTCGATTACGGGCAATCAGCCCCAGCATTTT. This encodes CAISESITGNQPQHF.

The gene calls are TRBV9 and TRBJ2-3; tentative D call: TRBD1 (6 bases). Germline V gives CDR1 SGDLS, CDR2 YYNGEE. V was clipped by 0 bases and J by 2 bases, with 10 bases between them. The CDR3 spans 15 residues. DNA for the CDR3: TGTGCCAGCAGCGTAGAGGGGGTCCTCACAGATACGCAGTATTTT. This codes for CASSVEGVLTDTQYF.

This clone occurred once. The chain combines TRBV10-3 with TRBJ2-5, with D perhaps matching TRBD1 or TRBD2 (6 bases each). The CDR3 totals 16 residues. Germline V gene lookup returns CDR1 ENHRY and CDR2 SYGVKD. V lost 3 bases and J lost 1, with 15 bases in between. CDR3 DNA: TGTGCCATCAGTGACATTTTCAGGGGAGGCCAAGAGACCCAGTACTTC. Its translation: CAISDIFRGGQETQYF.

The chain is built from TRBV10-2 and TRBJ1-6, with unresolved D. The CDR3 has 15 residues. CDR1 and CDR2 from the germline V gene are WSHSY and SAAADI. Trimming took 0 bases from V and 8 from J, leaving 11 bases between them. CDR3 sequence: CASSESVQRDSPLHF. In DNA, the CDR3 is TGCGCCAGCAGTGAGTCTGTACAGAGGGATTCACCCCTCCACTTT.

The chain has TRBV27 and TRBJ2-6; the D gene is possibly TRBD2 (5 bases). The CDR3 runs to 13 residues. CDR1 is MNHEY and CDR2 is SMNVEV in the germline V gene (reference sequence). Trimming took off 11 bases at V and 0 bases at J, with 8 bases between the two ends. The CDR3 is CAVRGSGANVLTF. Here the CDR3 DNA reads TGTGCCGTTCGGGGCTCTGGGGCCAACGTCCTGACTTTC.

CDR3 loop: CASSRAGTNEKLFF. The CDR3 DNA reads as TGCGCCAGCAGCCGCGCAGGGACTAATGAAAAACTGTTTTTT. This chain connects TRBV5-1 to TRBJ1-4; TRBD1 is a possible D gene (5 bases). The germline V gene has CDR1 SGHRS and CDR2 YFSETQ. There are 14 residues in the CDR3. V was cut by 4 bases and J by 2 bases, with 9 bases left in between.

The chain employs TRBV6-1 and TRBJ1-6; the D gene is possibly TRBD1 (5 bases). Trimming took 9 bases from V and 9 from J, leaving 12 bases between them. The CDR3 loop spans 12 amino acids. CDR1 is MNHNS and CDR2 is SASEGT in the germline V gene. CDR3: CASSQGGSPLHF. The CDR3 DNA follows: TGTGCCAGTTCTCAGGGTGGTTCACCCCTCCACTTT.

The chain is built from TRBV7-3 and TRBJ1-1, with TRBD1 as a possible D gene (5 bases). The CDR3 sequence is 13 residues long. The germline V gene encodes CDR1 SGHTA and CDR2 FQGTGA. Trimming cost V 6 bases and J 0 bases, with 8 bases left between them. CDR3: CASSEDMNTEAFF. CDR3 in DNA: TGTGCCAGCAGTGAGGACATGAACACTGAAGCTTTCTTT.

J is TRBJ2-2 and V is TRBV5-1, with a tentative D call TRBD2 (6 bases). V shed 0 bases and J shed 2 bases, with 11 bases lying between them. Germline V gene sequence: CDR1 SGHRS, CDR2 YFSETQ. CDR3 size: 16 residues. CDR3 DNA sequence: TGCGCCAGCAGCTTGGGCCCTAGCGTAAACACCGGGGAGCTGTTTTTT. Amino acid sequence: CASSLGPSVNTGELFF.

This rearrangement joins TRBV10-3 to TRBJ2-2; no clear D. The CDR3 totals 13 residues. V was pared by 5 bases and J by 4 bases, with 8 bases between. Germline CDR1 is ENHRY and CDR2 is SYGVKD. The CDR3 spells CAISQVGTGELFF. CDR3 nucleotide sequence: TGTGCCATCAGTCAGGTCGGCACCGGGGAGCTGTTTTTT.